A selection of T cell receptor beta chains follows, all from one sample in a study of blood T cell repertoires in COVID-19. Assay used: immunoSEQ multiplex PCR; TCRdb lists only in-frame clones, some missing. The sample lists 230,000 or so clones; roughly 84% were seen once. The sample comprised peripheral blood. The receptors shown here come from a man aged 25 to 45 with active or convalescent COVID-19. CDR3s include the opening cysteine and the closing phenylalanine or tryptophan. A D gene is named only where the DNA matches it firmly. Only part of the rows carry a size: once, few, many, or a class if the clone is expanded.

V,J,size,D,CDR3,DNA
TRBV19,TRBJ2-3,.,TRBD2,CASSIGASGYTDTQYF,TGTGCCAGTAGTATAGGAGCTAGCGGGTACACAGATACGCAGTATTTT
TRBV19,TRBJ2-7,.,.,CASSIRGREGPYEQYF,TGTGCCAGTAGTATAAGGGGGAGGGAGGGGCCCTACGAGCAGTACTTC
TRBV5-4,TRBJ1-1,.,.,CASSPDRLNTEAFF,TGTGCCAGCAGCCCTGACAGATTGAACACTGAAGCTTTCTTT
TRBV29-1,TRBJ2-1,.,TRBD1,CSVEDRQGYNEQFF,TGCAGCGTTGAGGACCGACAGGGCTACAATGAGCAGTTCTTC
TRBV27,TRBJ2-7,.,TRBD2,CASRTLRTGLAGGPGYEQYF,TGTGCCAGCAGGACTTTGAGAACGGGTCTAGCGGGAGGGCCGGGCTACGAGCAGTACTTC
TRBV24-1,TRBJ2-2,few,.,CATSDTREPVTGELFF,TGTGCCACCAGTGATACTCGGGAGCCCGTCACCGGGGAGCTGTTTTTT
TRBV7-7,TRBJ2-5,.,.,CASSLRVDLWETQYF,TGTGCTAGCAGCTTACGGGTCGACTTGTGGGAGACCCAGTACTTC
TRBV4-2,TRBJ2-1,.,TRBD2,CASSQAWGTSASSYNEQFF,TGTGCCAGCAGCCAAGCGTGGGGGACTAGTGCTAGCTCCTACAATGAGCAGTTCTTC
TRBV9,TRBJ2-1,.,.,CASSGEYGFEQFF,TGTGCCAGCAGCGGGGAGTACGGATTTGAGCAGTTCTTC
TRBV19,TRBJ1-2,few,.,CASSEQGYGYTF,TGTGCCAGTAGTGAACAGGGATATGGCTACACCTTC
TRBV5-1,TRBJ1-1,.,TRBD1,CASSLAVTGGVKAFF,TGCGCCAGCAGCTTGGCCGTGACAGGGGGCGTAAAAGCTTTCTTT
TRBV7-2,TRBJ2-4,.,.,CASSLGAVDSEYF,TGTGCCAGCAGCTTAGGTGCGGTGGACAGCGAGTACTTC
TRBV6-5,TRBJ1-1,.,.,CASSSDILGNTEAFF,TGTGCCAGCAGTTCGGACATTTTAGGGAACACTGAAGCTTTCTTT
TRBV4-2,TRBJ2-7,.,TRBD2,CASSAGRSGVYEQYF,TGTGCCAGCAGCGCCGGCAGGAGCGGGGTCTACGAGCAGTACTTC
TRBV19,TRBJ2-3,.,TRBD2,CASSTSGRPLSTDTQYF,TGTGCCAGTAGTACTAGCGGGAGGCCTCTTAGCACAGATACGCAGTATTTT
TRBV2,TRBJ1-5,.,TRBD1,CASTRTGARGQPQHF,TGTGCCAGCACACGTACAGGGGCTAGAGGTCAGCCCCAGCATTTT
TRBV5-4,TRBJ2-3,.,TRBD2,CASSFAGEVDTQYF,TGTGCCAGCAGCTTTGCGGGAGAGGTAGATACGCAGTATTTT
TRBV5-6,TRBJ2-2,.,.,CASSNWRVPGRELFF,TGTGCCAGCTCAAATTGGCGTGTACCAGGGAGGGAGCTGTTTTTT
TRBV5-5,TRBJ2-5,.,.,CASSLVVEAQTQYF,TGTGCCAGCAGCTTGGTGGTCGAGGCTCAGACCCAGTACTTC
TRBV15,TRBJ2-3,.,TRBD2,CATHPGLVSDTQYF,TGTGCCACCCATCCGGGACTAGTGTCAGATACGCAGTATTTT
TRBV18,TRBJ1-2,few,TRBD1,CASSPLGQGDYGYTF,TGTGCCAGCTCACCACTCGGACAGGGGGACTATGGCTACACCTTC
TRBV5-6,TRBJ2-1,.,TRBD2,CASSLGLAGALEQFF,TGTGCCAGCAGCTTGGGACTAGCGGGAGCGCTTGAGCAGTTCTTC
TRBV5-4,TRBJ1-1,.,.,CASRGGGGYTNTEAFF,TGTGCCAGCAGGGGAGGGGGAGGGTATACGAACACTGAAGCTTTCTTT
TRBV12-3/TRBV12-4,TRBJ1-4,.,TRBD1,CASSGTANEKLFF,TGTGCCAGCAGCGGGACAGCTAATGAAAAACTGTTTTTT
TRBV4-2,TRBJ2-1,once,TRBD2,CASSQEGLAGPSSYNEQFF,TGTGCCAGCAGCCAAGAGGGGCTAGCGGGGCCCAGCTCCTACAATGAGCAGTTCTTC
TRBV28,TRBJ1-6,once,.,CASSSTGASPLHF,TGTGCCAGCAGTTCGACAGGAGCTTCACCCCTCCACTTT
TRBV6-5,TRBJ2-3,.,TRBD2,CASSPGTSGADTQYF,TGTGCCAGCAGTCCCGGGACTAGCGGGGCAGATACGCAGTATTTT
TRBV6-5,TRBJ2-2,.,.,CASRRESPTGELFF,TGTGCCAGCAGACGGGAGTCCCCCACCGGGGAGCTGTTTTTT
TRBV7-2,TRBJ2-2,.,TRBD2,CASSIGLAGVSQLFF,TGTGCCAGCAGCATAGGACTAGCGGGAGTCTCTCAGCTGTTTTTT
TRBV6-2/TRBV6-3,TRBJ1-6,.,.,CASSYEGRGNSPLHF,TGTGCCAGCAGTTACGAGGGAAGGGGGAATTCACCCCTCCACTTT
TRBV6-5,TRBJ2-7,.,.,CASSYSTGYEQYF,TGTGCCAGCAGTTACTCGACGGGTTACGAGCAGTACTTC
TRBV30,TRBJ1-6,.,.,CAWSTLLGAPLHF,TGTGCCTGGAGTACTCTCCTAGGGGCACCCCTCCACTTT
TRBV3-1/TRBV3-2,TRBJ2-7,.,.,CASSQDSRASYEQYF,TGTGCCAGCAGCCAAGATTCCAGGGCGTCTTACGAGCAGTACTTC
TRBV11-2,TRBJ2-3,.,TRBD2,CASSLGLAGADTQYF,TGTGCCAGCAGCTTAGGGCTAGCGGGGGCAGATACGCAGTATTTT
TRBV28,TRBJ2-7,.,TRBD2,CASSLWAGAKAEQYF,TGTGCCAGCAGTTTATGGGCGGGAGCTAAGGCCGAGCAGTACTTC
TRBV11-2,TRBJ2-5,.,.,CASSLGTAYQETQYF,TGTGCCAGCAGCTTAGGGACAGCCTATCAAGAGACCCAGTACTTC
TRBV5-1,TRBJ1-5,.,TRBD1,CASSPGPGQAVNQPQHF,TGCGCCAGCAGTCCCGGTCCCGGACAGGCTGTTAATCAGCCCCAGCATTTT
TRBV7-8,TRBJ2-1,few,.,CASSLGSTSYNEQFF,TGTGCCAGCAGCTTGGGTAGCACGTCCTACAATGAGCAGTTCTTC
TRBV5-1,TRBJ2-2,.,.,CASSLDPGDSTGELFF,TGCGCCAGCAGCTTGGATCCGGGAGATTCCACCGGGGAGCTGTTTTTT
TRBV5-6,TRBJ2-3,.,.,CASSYGLGVGTDTQYF,TGTGCCAGCAGCTACGGCTTAGGGGTGGGCACAGATACGCAGTATTTT
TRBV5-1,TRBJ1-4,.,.,CASSLSPATNEKLFF,TGCGCCAGCAGCTTGAGCCCTGCAACTAATGAAAAACTGTTTTTT
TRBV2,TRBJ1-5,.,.,CASSSQGGNQPQHF,TGTGCCAGCAGTTCCCAGGGTGGCAATCAGCCCCAGCATTTT
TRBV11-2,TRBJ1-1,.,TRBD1,CASSPTGGLNTEAFF,TGTGCCAGCAGCCCAACAGGGGGCCTGAACACTGAAGCTTTCTTT
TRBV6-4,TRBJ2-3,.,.,CASSEGATDTQYF,TGTGCCAGCAGTGAGGGGGCCACAGATACGCAGTATTTT
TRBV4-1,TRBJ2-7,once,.,CASSATAYSYEQYF,TGCGCCAGCAGCGCGACAGCTTACTCCTACGAGCAGTACTTC
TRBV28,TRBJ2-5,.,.,CASSFLSGEETQYF,TGTGCCAGCAGTTTTCTGTCGGGGGAGGAGACCCAGTACTTC
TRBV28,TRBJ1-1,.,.,CASSLSNTEAFF,TGTGCCAGCAGTTTAAGCAACACTGAAGCTTTCTTT
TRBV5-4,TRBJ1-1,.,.,CASSGGAHVGNTEAFF,TGTGCCAGCAGCGGGGGGGCCCACGTGGGGAACACTGAAGCTTTCTTT
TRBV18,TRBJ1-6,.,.,CASSPGRARGDRTPLHF,TGTGCCAGCTCACCTGGGCGAGCCAGGGGAGACAGGACACCCCTCCACTTT
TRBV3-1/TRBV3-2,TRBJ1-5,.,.,CASSQVRTNQPQHF,TGTGCCAGCAGCCAAGTTCGGACAAATCAGCCCCAGCATTTT
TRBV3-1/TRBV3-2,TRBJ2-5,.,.,CASSPQGEGLETQYF,TGTGCCAGCAGCCCACAGGGGGAGGGATTAGAGACCCAGTACTTC
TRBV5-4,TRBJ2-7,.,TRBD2,CASSAGLAALYEQYF,TGTGCCAGCAGCGCCGGCCTAGCGGCCCTCTACGAGCAGTACTTC